The present T cell receptor beta chain was sequenced within a study of cytomegalovirus exposure and HLA in healthy donors. General study findings and limits: First-cohort TCR clusters tended to co-occur in the approximately 110 validation repertoires, a later analysis found. The dataset shows that most TCR sequences were rare, while some public TCRs occurred in many donors. The study designated fewer than 200 TCR beta chains cytomegalovirus-associated.

Method: immunoSEQ multiplex PCR; TCRdb's copy keeps in-frame clones and lacks some. The sample includes 90,000 to 120,000 clones, 90% to 96% seen only once; the top ten take roughly 0.67%. Of note for this clone: As yet, its antigen is unknown.

The sequencing sample was made of PBMCs. This receptor was identified in a woman in her late teens or twenties in good health and CMV-seronegative.

The CDR3 coding sequence is TGTGCCAGCAGTGAAGAAAGGACAGGGTGGGGAGCTAATGAAAAACTGTTTTTT. It yields the protein CASSEERTGWGANEKLFF. This chain connects TRBV6-1 to TRBJ1-4; the match to TRBD1 covers 8 bases. Trimming cost V 1 base and J 3 bases; bases outside gene matches: 10. CDR1 MNHNS and CDR2 SASEGT come from the germline V gene. This CDR3 region has 18 residues.